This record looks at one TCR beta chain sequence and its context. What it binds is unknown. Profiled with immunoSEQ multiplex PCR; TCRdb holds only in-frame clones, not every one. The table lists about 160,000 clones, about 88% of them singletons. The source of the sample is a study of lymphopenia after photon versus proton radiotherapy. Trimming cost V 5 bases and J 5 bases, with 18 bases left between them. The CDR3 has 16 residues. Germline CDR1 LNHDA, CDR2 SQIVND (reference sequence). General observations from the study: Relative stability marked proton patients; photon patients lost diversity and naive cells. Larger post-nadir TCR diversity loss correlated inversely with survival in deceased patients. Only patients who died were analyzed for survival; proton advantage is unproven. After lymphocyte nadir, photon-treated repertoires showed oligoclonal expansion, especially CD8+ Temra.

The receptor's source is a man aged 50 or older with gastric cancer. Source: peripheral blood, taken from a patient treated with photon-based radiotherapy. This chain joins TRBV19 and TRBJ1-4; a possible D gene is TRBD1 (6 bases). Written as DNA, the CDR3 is TGTGCCAGTAGTCCTCAGACAGGAATCGGAAATGAAAAACTGTTTTTT. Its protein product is CASSPQTGIGNEKLFF.